The T cell receptor (beta chain) described here comes from a study of OX40 agonist ivuxolimab in advanced cancers. The wider study: Intravenous ivuxolimab was administered to patients every 2 weeks at 0.01 to 10 mg/kg.

A word on this clone: The antigen remains undetermined.

Generated by immunoSEQ multiplex PCR, the TCRdb table keeps only in-frame clones and is missing some. The profile shows 20,000 to 30,000 clones, roughly 85% of them singletons. The CDR3 consists of 13 residues. Germline V lookup: CDR1 GTSNPN, CDR2 SVGIG (reference sequence). Trimming took off 2 bases at V and 2 bases at J, with 7 bases between the two ends. Overall study results and limits: Which antigen the expanded peripheral T cells recognized is unknown. With doses of 0.1-3.0 mg/kg, partial responders showed among the lowest clonal expansion. The mean number of expanded clones was higher in CD8+ T cells than in CD4+.

The starting material was CD4+ or CD8+ T cells sorted from blood, obtained in a trial of the OX40 agonist ivuxolimab. This chain links TRBV30 with TRBJ1-5; D not certain. This receptor was obtained from an adult with an advanced solid tumor such as melanoma, head and neck, liver or kidney cancer. CDR3 sequence reads: CAWSNGRNQPQHF. In DNA, the CDR3 is TGTGCCTGGAGTAATGGTCGCAATCAGCCCCAGCATTTT.